One sample yielded the 2 T cell receptor beta chains listed below, sequenced in a study of T cells after yellow fever vaccination. TCRdb passed the 5' RACE reads through MiXCR, listing each CDR3 protein once. The sample has some 670,000 distinct CDR3 sequences; 9% to 15% are singletons. Sample: PBMCs, taken on the day of the yellow fever booster vaccination. These receptor sequences come from a man aged 25 to 40 who received the YFV17D yellow fever vaccine.

The chain couples TRBV12-3 or TRBV12-4 to TRBJ2-3; tentatively, D is TRBD1 (6 bases). Trimming removed 6 bases at V and 7 bases at J, with 14 bases between. This CDR3 is 13 amino acids long. The CDR3, as DNA: TGTGCCAGCAGCCAGTCCGGGACAAATACGCAGTATTTT. Its protein is CASSQSGTNTQYF.

The chain combines TRBV19 with TRBJ2-7; tentative D call: TRBD1 (5 bases). V was shortened by 7 bases and J by 3 bases, with 10 bases between the two germline ends. Germline assignment: CDR1 LNHDA and CDR2 SQIVND (reference sequence). The CDR3 runs to 12 residues. The CDR3 reads CASTDSDYEQYF. The CDR3 bases are TGTGCCAGTACCGACAGCGACTACGAGCAGTACTTC. Looking up the rest from reference TRBV19 and TRBJ2-7 gives the full variable domain: DGGITQSPKYLFRKEGQNVTLSCEQNLNHDAMYWYRQDPGQGLRLIYYSQIVNDFQKGDIAEGYSVSREKKESFPLTVTSAQKNPTAFYLCASTDSDYEQYFGPGTRLTVT.